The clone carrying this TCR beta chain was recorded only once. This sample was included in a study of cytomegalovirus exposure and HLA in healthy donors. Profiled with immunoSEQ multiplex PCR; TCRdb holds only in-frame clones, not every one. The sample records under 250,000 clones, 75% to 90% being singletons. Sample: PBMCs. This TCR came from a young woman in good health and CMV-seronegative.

The DNA for the CDR3 is TGTGCTAGTGGTTTGGTAATCGCTAGCGGGAGTACCCATGAGCAGTTCTTC. It codes for CASGLVIASGSTHEQFF. The chain links TRBV12-5 to TRBJ2-1; 10 bases agree with TRBD2. The CDR3 totals 17 residues. Trimming cost V 0 bases and J 8 bases; bases outside gene matches: 10. Germline-derived CDR1 and CDR2 are LGHNT and FRNRAP.